The 30 T cell receptor beta chains given below trace back to one sample, sequenced in a study of blood T cell repertoires in COVID-19. Method: immunoSEQ multiplex PCR; TCRdb's copy keeps in-frame clones and lacks some. Found here are 300,000 or so clones, about 90% of them singletons; the top ten hold 3.7%. Sequencing was done on a sample of peripheral blood. These TCRs come from a woman aged 40 to 50 with acute or convalescent COVID-19.

The chain joins TRBV6-6 to TRBJ1-2; the match to TRBD1 covers 11 bases. This CDR3 has 15 amino acids. The germline CDR1 and CDR2 sequences are MNHNY and SVGAGI (reference sequence). J gave up 6 bases and V 2 bases, and 5 bases lay outside the gene matches. The CDR3 nucleotides are TGTGCCAGCAGTTACAGTAGGACAGGGGGCGATGGCTACACCTTC. It translates to CASSYSRTGGDGYTF.

The gene calls are TRBV19 and TRBJ1-4; no clear D gene. V was shortened by 5 bases and J by 4 bases, with 20 bases between the two germline ends. CDR3 length equals 17 residues. Looked up from germline, CDR1 is LNHDA and CDR2 is SQIVND (reference sequence). This CDR3 reads CASSVSQETVDNEKLFF. For the CDR3, the DNA is TGTGCCAGTAGTGTCAGCCAGGAAACCGTTGATAATGAAAAACTGTTTTTT. The full variable domain, rest sourced from reference TRBV19 and TRBJ1-4, is DGGITQSPKYLFRKEGQNVTLSCEQNLNHDAMYWYRQDPGQGLRLIYYSQIVNDFQKGDIAEGYSVSREKKESFPLTVTSAQKNPTAFYLCASSVSQETVDNEKLFFGSGTQLSVL.

This sequence joins TRBV6-1 and TRBJ1-2; no clear D gene. The CDR3 runs to 15 residues. V was pared by 0 bases and J by 1 base, with 9 bases between. Germline assignment: CDR1 MNHNS and CDR2 SASEGT. The CDR3 sequence: CASSEAGSINYGYTF. As DNA, the CDR3 is TGTGCCAGCAGTGAAGCGGGCAGTATTAACTATGGCTACACCTTC.

This chain uses TRBV18 with TRBJ2-3; D may be TRBD2 (6 bases). The CDR3 is 16 residues long. Per germline, CDR1 KGHSH and CDR2 LQKENI. Deletions cut 1 base from V and 0 bases from J, with 11 bases between. CDR3 bases: TGTGCCAGCTCACCACGTCAGGGACTTAGCACAGATACGCAGTATTTT. Translation: CASSPRQGLSTDTQYF.

In this sample, this clone turned up once. The gene calls are TRBV4-2 and TRBJ2-1; 8 bases fit TRBD2. The ends lost 6 bases at V and 7 bases at J; junction bases unmatched: 5. This CDR3 region has 13 residues. Germline loops: CDR1 LGHNA, CDR2 YNFKEQ. The CDR3 sequence is CASRDSGVNEQFF. CDR3 in DNA: TGTGCCAGCAGGGATAGCGGGGTGAATGAGCAGTTCTTC.

The CDR3 bases are TGTGCCATCAGTGAGCGGGGGGCTAACTATGGCTACACCTTC. Translation gives CAISERGANYGYTF. This chain joins TRBV10-3 and TRBJ1-2, with D tentatively TRBD1 (5 bases). The CDR3 has 14 residues. CDR1 is ENHRY, CDR2 SYGVKD, per germline. V lost 2 bases and J lost 0, with 7 bases in between.

The chain employs TRBV19 and TRBJ1-1; possibly TRBD1 for D (5 bases). The CDR3 totals 17 residues. Germline V CDR1 and CDR2: LNHDA, SQIVND (reference sequence). V lost 3 bases and J 0 bases, leaving 17 bases between the germline ends. The chain's CDR3 is CASSILEIDSLNTEAFF. Written as DNA, the CDR3 is TGTGCCAGTAGTATCTTGGAGATCGACAGCTTGAACACTGAAGCTTTCTTT.

The chain uses TRBV7-8 and TRBJ2-7, with a weak D call TRBD2 (6 bases). Trimming stripped 5 bases from V and 7 bases from J, with 15 bases between. The CDR3 totals 13 residues. Germline CDR1 reads SGHVS; CDR2 reads FQNEAQ. The chain's CDR3 is CASSAGLSGEQYV. The CDR3 DNA sequence: TGTGCCAGCAGCGCCGGACTATCCGGAGAGCAGTACGTC.

J is TRBJ2-7 and V is TRBV30; no clear D gene. The CDR3 spans 12 residues. V lost 1 base and J 2 bases, leaving 6 bases between the germline ends. Per the germline V gene, CDR1 is GTSNPN and CDR2 is SVGIG (reference sequence). The CDR3 sequence is CAWSDSTYEQYV. The CDR3 DNA is TGTGCCTGGAGTGACAGTACCTACGAGCAGTACGTC.

The CDR3 sequence: CASTTPGGYNEQFF. CDR3 nucleotides: TGTGCCAGCACGACCCCCGGAGGGTACAATGAGCAGTTCTTC. This chain uses TRBV7-9 with TRBJ2-1, with a tentative D call TRBD2 (6 bases). Per the germline V gene, CDR1 is SEHNR and CDR2 is FQNEAQ (reference sequence). CDR3 length: 14 residues. The germline V and J ends were trimmed by 7 bases and 4 bases, with 14 bases remaining between them. Based on the CDR3 plus reference TRBV7-9 and TRBJ2-1, the full variable domain is DTGVSQNPRHKITKRGQNVTFRCDPISEHNRLYWYRQTLGQGPEFLTYFQNEAQLEKSRLLSDRFSAERPKGSFSTLEIQRTEQGDSAMYLCASTTPGGYNEQFFGPGTRLTVL.

The rearrangement joins TRBV6-5 to TRBJ2-5; TRBD1 matches 7 bases. Germline V gene data show CDR1 as MNHEY and CDR2 as SVGAGI. The V gene end was trimmed by 5 bases and the J gene end by 1 base; junction bases not matched to a gene: 4. This CDR3 spans 14 amino acids. The CDR3 sequence: CASSTYRGQETQYF. Here the CDR3 DNA reads TGTGCCAGCAGTACCTACAGGGGCCAAGAGACCCAGTACTTC.

The chain employs TRBV28 and TRBJ1-4; weak D call: TRBD1 (6 bases). The CDR3 totals 15 residues. CDR1 is MDHEN and CDR2 is SYDVKM in the germline V gene. Trimming pared 9 bases from V and 4 bases from J, leaving 18 bases between. CDR3 sequence (DNA): TGTGCCAGTAGGAGACACTGGGACATTAATGAAAAACTGTTTTTT. The encoded protein is CASRRHWDINEKLFF.

V and J are TRBV5-8 and TRBJ1-6, with 7 bases fitting TRBD1. Per germline, CDR1 SGHTS and CDR2 YDEGEE. CDR3 length: 18 residues. V was pared by 0 bases and J by 10 bases, with 16 bases of the junction left unmatched. CDR3 residues: CASSLAGTEGRRDSPLHF. The CDR3 nucleotides read TGTGCCAGCAGCTTGGCGGGGACAGAAGGTCGTAGGGACTCACCCCTCCACTTT.

The chain uses TRBV3-1 (or the pseudogene TRBV3-2) and TRBJ1-2; D not certain. The CDR3 length is 11 residues. Germline V lookup: CDR1 LGHDT, CDR2 YNNKEL (reference sequence). Trimming took 3 bases from V and 6 from J, leaving 5 bases between them. CDR3 bases: TGTGCCAGCAGCCAGGGCCATGGCTACACCTTC. It codes for CASSQGHGYTF.

This clone appeared a few times. The chain recombines TRBV19 with TRBJ2-5; D possibly corresponds to TRBD2 (6 bases). V gave up 7 bases and J gave up 5 bases, with 17 bases separating them. Germline CDR1 is LNHDA and CDR2 is SQIVND (reference sequence). The CDR3 covers 14 residues. The CDR3 spells CASTPPGSLETQYF. The CDR3 bases are TGTGCCAGTACCCCACCCGGGAGCCTGGAGACCCAGTACTTC.

The chain links TRBV2 to TRBJ1-2; D ambiguous. This CDR3 is built from 15 residues. CDR1 and CDR2 from the germline V gene are SNHLY and FYNNEI. Trimming stripped 7 bases from V and 8 bases from J, with 23 bases between. CDR3 coding DNA: TGTGCCAGCACACAAGAAGCGGGCAGTAGTCGGGGCTACACCTTC. This translates into CASTQEAGSSRGYTF.

V usage is TRBV6-5 and J usage is TRBJ2-3; 7 bases match TRBD2. CDR1 is MNHEY and CDR2 is SVGAGI in the germline V gene. The CDR3 is made up of 14 amino acids. V was clipped by 4 bases and J by 4 bases; unmatched bases: 5. The CDR3 DNA reads TGTGCCAGCAGTTCCAAAAGCGGGGCAGATACGCAGTATTTT. This encodes CASSSKSGADTQYF.

J is TRBJ2-5 and V is TRBV27; D is ambiguous. The V end was cut by 3 bases, the J end by 5 bases, with 10 bases between. CDR3 size: 13 residues. Looked up from germline, CDR1 is MNHEY and CDR2 is SMNVEV (reference sequence). CDR3 in DNA: TGTGCCAGCAGTTTCCAAATCGGGGAGACCCAGTACTTC. Translating it yields CASSFQIGETQYF.

Remarks on this clone: Distinct nucleotide sequences in the sample also encode this CDR3. The genes are TRBV18 and TRBJ2-5, with 10 bases aligning to TRBD2. Unmatched junction bases numbered 5, after V lost 2 bases and J lost 2 bases. The germline V gene encodes CDR1 KGHSH and CDR2 LQKENI. The CDR3 covers 16 residues. The CDR3 sequence is CASSPGSGGPQETQYF. The CDR3 DNA sequence: TGTGCCAGCTCACCAGGTAGCGGGGGGCCACAAGAGACCCAGTACTTC.

This rearrangement joins TRBV11-2 to TRBJ2-7; 8 bases match TRBD2. V dropped 1 base and J dropped 1; count of bases not matched to a gene: 3. The germline V gene has CDR1 SGHAT and CDR2 FQNNGV. CDR3 length: 15 residues. CDR3 DNA sequence: TGTGCCAGCAGCTTAGCGGGCGGGGGGTCCTACGAGCAGTACGTC. It specifies CASSLAGGGSYEQYV.

This rearrangement joins TRBV24-1 to TRBJ1-6; D not resolved. The CDR3 is 15 amino acids. Trimming stripped 0 bases from V and 6 bases from J, with 8 bases between. Germline V lookup: CDR1 KGHDR, CDR2 SFDVKD. The CDR3 region is CATSDLGSGNSPLHF. CDR3 nucleotide sequence: TGTGCCACCAGTGATTTGGGGTCAGGTAATTCACCCCTCCACTTT.

This clone was detected ten times or more. Here the CDR3 DNA reads TGCGCCAGCAGCTTGGGACAGATTGGGGAGACCCAGTACTTC. Translating it yields CASSLGQIGETQYF. The chain carries TRBV5-1 and TRBJ2-5; D is possibly TRBD1 (5 bases). CDR1 and CDR2 (germline): SGHRS, YFSETQ. The CDR3 contains 14 residues. V dropped 0 bases and J dropped 5 bases, with 11 bases sitting between them.

The chain uses TRBV10-2 and TRBJ1-4; D possibly corresponds to TRBD1 (6 bases). Germline CDR1 WSHSY, CDR2 SAAADI. With 6 bases removed from V and 8 bases from J, the gap between germline ends came to 13 bases. The CDR3 is made up of 13 amino acids. CDR3 amino acids: CASSGTGNEKLFF. CDR3 DNA: TGCGCCAGCAGCGGAACAGGGAACGAAAAACTGTTTTTT.

The chain employs TRBV3-1 (or the pseudogene TRBV3-2) and TRBJ2-6; TRBD1 matches 12 bases. CDR1 and CDR2 (germline): LGHDT, YNNKEL (reference sequence). Trimming cost V 0 bases and J 3 bases; bases outside gene matches: 6. This CDR3 has 19 residues. The CDR3 protein is CASSQDWGTGGHGANVLTF. The CDR3, as DNA: TGTGCCAGCAGCCAAGATTGGGGGACAGGGGGCCATGGGGCCAACGTCCTGACTTTC.

The V gene is TRBV11-2, the J gene TRBJ1-1; 11 nucleotides agree with TRBD1. The CDR3 runs 15 residues. V was pared by 1 base and J by 4 bases, with 2 bases of the junction left unmatched. Germline V gene lookup returns CDR1 SGHAT and CDR2 FQNNGV. The CDR3 DNA reads TGTGCCAGCAGCTTAGTGGGGACAGGGGGCACTGAAGCTTTCTTT. Amino acids: CASSLVGTGGTEAFF.

The rearrangement uses TRBV4-2 and TRBJ2-5; 9 nucleotides match TRBD2. With 0 bases clipped from V and 5 bases from J, the junction kept 4 bases outside the gene matches. Germline V CDR1 and CDR2: LGHNA, YNFKEQ. The CDR3 length is 15 residues. The CDR3 bases are TGTGCCAGCAGCCAAGAAGGCGGGGGGGGCGAGACCCAGTACTTC. Translated, it gives CASSQEGGGGETQYF.

The chain joins TRBV5-1 to TRBJ2-3; 7 bases are a match to TRBD1. The CDR3 consists of 16 residues. Germline loops: CDR1 SGHRS, CDR2 YFSETQ. V shed 5 bases and J 0 bases; nucleotides not matched to a gene: 9. CDR3 region: CASRRGQVQSTDTQYF. The CDR3 DNA reads as TGCGCCAGCAGGAGGGGGCAGGTTCAGAGCACAGATACGCAGTATTTT.

The gene calls are TRBV7-6 and TRBJ2-3; 10 positions match TRBD2. Losses at the gene ends were 3 bases for V and 1 base for J; bases not matched to a gene: 1. The CDR3 covers 15 residues. Germline V lookup: CDR1 SGHVS, CDR2 FNYEAQ. CDR3 sequence: CASSFGLAGTDTQYF. For the CDR3, the DNA is TGTGCCAGCAGCTTTGGACTAGCGGGCACAGATACGCAGTATTTT.

The chain carries TRBV19 and TRBJ1-5; unclear D gene. The ends were cut back, 7 bases at V and 0 bases at J, with 13 bases in the middle. This CDR3 has 15 amino acids. Germline CDR1 LNHDA, CDR2 SQIVND (reference sequence). CDR3 amino acids: CASIPRRGSNQPQHF. Written as DNA, the CDR3 is TGTGCCAGTATCCCCCGTCGGGGTAGCAATCAGCCCCAGCATTTT. Complete variable domain (other parts from reference TRBV19 and TRBJ1-5): DGGITQSPKYLFRKEGQNVTLSCEQNLNHDAMYWYRQDPGQGLRLIYYSQIVNDFQKGDIAEGYSVSREKKESFPLTVTSAQKNPTAFYLCASIPRRGSNQPQHFGDGTRLSIL.

The table lists this clone with a few counts. The chain is built from TRBV12-3 or TRBV12-4 and TRBJ1-1; unclear D gene. Trimming stripped 3 bases from V and 1 base from J, with 6 bases between. The CDR3 has 13 amino acids. CDR3 sequence reads: CASSLSPNTEAFF. The DNA for the CDR3 is TGTGCCAGCAGTTTGTCTCCGAACACTGAAGCTTTCTTT.